Each of the 20 T cell receptor beta chains below was sequenced from the same sample in a study of PD-L1 blockade in urothelial cancer (TCRdb year 2017). Library preparation used the immunoSEQ multiplex PCR assay. As stored in TCRdb, this immuneACCESS dataset retains in-frame rearrangements with V and J assigned. A fraction of the clones does not appear; measured against another copy, unresolved V genes explain less than half of the discrepancy, and the remainder lacks a known reason. This sample comprises 85,000 to 90,000 clones, roughly 90% of them detected only once. Approximately 9% of the sample lies in the top ten. The sequencing used PBMCs, collected around atezolizumab (anti-PD-L1) treatment. The receptors stem from a man aged 55 to 70 with urothelial cancer.

This chain's CDR3 is CAWSRGLDTGELFF. CDR3 DNA sequence: TGTGCCTGGAGTCGGGGATTGGACACCGGGGAGCTGTTTTTT. The rearrangement joins TRBV30 to TRBJ2-2; D perhaps matches TRBD2 (5 bases). Deletions cut 2 bases from V and 3 bases from J, with 10 bases between. Germline assignment: CDR1 GTSNPN and CDR2 SVGIG (reference sequence). The CDR3 totals 14 residues.

The V gene is TRBV5-4, the J gene TRBJ2-5; 7 nucleotides align to TRBD2. Germline CDR1 and CDR2: SGHNT and YYREEE (reference sequence). The CDR3 spans 14 residues. The ends lost 6 bases at V and 2 bases at J; junction bases unmatched: 7. The CDR3 sequence: CASKNRGEQETQYF. CDR3 sequence (DNA): TGTGCCAGCAAGAACCGGGGGGAGCAAGAGACCCAGTACTTC. Based on the CDR3 plus reference TRBV5-4 and TRBJ2-5, the full variable domain is ETGVTQSPTHLIKTRGQQVTLRCSSQSGHNTVSWYQQALGQGPQFIFQYYREEENGRGNFPPRFSGLQFPNYSSELNVNALELDDSALYLCASKNRGEQETQYFGPGTRLLVL.

J is TRBJ1-4 and V is TRBV18, with a possible D match to TRBD1 (5 bases). The CDR3 runs to 18 residues. V shed 6 bases and J shed 0 bases, with 20 bases lying between them. CDR1 is KGHSH, CDR2 LQKENI, per germline. The CDR3 here is CASSPNRRGRTTNEKLFF. The CDR3 DNA is TGTGCCAGCTCCCCGAACAGGAGGGGCCGAACAACTAATGAAAAACTGTTTTTT.

This clone was detected once. The chain is built from TRBV9 and TRBJ2-7, with D possibly matching TRBD2 (6 bases). Trimming left V 2 bases short and J 2 bases short, with 14 bases between. The CDR3 consists of 15 residues. CDR1 and CDR2 from the germline V gene are SGDLS and YYNGEE. CDR3 protein: CASSVEGNQPYEQYF. In DNA form, the CDR3 reads TGTGCCAGCAGCGTGGAGGGTAACCAACCCTACGAGCAGTACTTC. Supplemented by reference TRBV9 and TRBJ2-7, the full variable domain reads DSGVTQTPKHLITATGQRVTLRCSPRSGDLSVYWYQQSLDQGLQFLIQYYNGEERAKGNILERFSAQQFPDLHSELNLSSLELGDSALYFCASSVEGNQPYEQYFGPGTRLTVT.

The sample holds a few counts of this clone. The rearrangement uses TRBV7-9 and TRBJ2-3; 9 nucleotides align to TRBD2. The ends lost 0 bases at V and 2 bases at J; junction bases unmatched: 3. Germline CDR1 and CDR2: SEHNR and FQNEAQ (reference sequence). The CDR3 sequence is 16 residues long. The CDR3 spells CASSLAASGITDTQYF. For the CDR3, the DNA is TGTGCCAGCAGCTTAGCCGCTAGCGGGATCACAGATACGCAGTATTTT. Drawing the rest from reference TRBV7-9 and TRBJ2-3, the complete variable domain is DTGVSQNPRHKITKRGQNVTFRCDPISEHNRLYWYRQTLGQGPEFLTYFQNEAQLEKSRLLSDRFSAERPKGSFSTLEIQRTEQGDSAMYLCASSLAASGITDTQYFGPGTRLTVL.

The chain couples TRBV5-4 to TRBJ2-7; weak D call: TRBD1 (5 bases). This CDR3 has 13 residues. Trimming cost V 5 bases and J 1 base, with 10 bases left between them. From germline, CDR1 is SGHNT and CDR2 YYREEE (reference sequence). DNA for the CDR3: TGTGCCAGCAGTTACCAGGGTTCCTACGAGCAGTACTTC. Translated, it gives CASSYQGSYEQYF.

The chain employs TRBV20-1 and TRBJ2-5; D not certain. CDR1 and CDR2 (germline): DFQATT, SNEGSKA (reference sequence). The CDR3 spans 11 residues. Trimming left V 0 bases short and J 5 bases short, with 4 bases between. This CDR3 is CSARERETQYF. In nucleotides, the CDR3 is TGCAGTGCTAGAGAACGGGAGACCCAGTACTTC.

The chain recombines TRBV7-3 with TRBJ2-1; weak D call: TRBD2 (5 bases). The V end lost 3 bases, the J end lost 5 bases, and 8 bases lay between the germline ends. Germline values: CDR1 SGHTA, CDR2 FQGTGA. The CDR3 has 13 residues. The CDR3 spells CASSFRGNNEQFF. As DNA, the CDR3 is TGTGCCAGCAGCTTCCGGGGAAACAATGAGCAGTTCTTC.

The genes are TRBV4-3 and TRBJ2-7; 7 bases are a match to TRBD1. The length of the CDR3 is 16 residues. V trimming: 8 bases; J trimming: 0 bases; junction bases outside the gene matches: 13. Germline V lookup: CDR1 LGHNA, CDR2 YSLEER. The CDR3 region has the DNA TGCGCCAGCGGCTTTAGGGGGCGAGCGGTCTCCTACGAGCAGTACTTC. Amino acid sequence: CASGFRGRAVSYEQYF.

Only one count was recorded for this clone. The chain is built from TRBV10-2 and TRBJ2-7; 11 bases agree with TRBD1. V shed 4 bases and J 5 bases; nucleotides not matched to a gene: 1. Germline CDR1 is WSHSY and CDR2 is SAAADI. This CDR3 contains 13 residues. CDR3 sequence: CASSGGQGDEQYF. The DNA of the CDR3 is TGCGCCAGCAGTGGGGGACAGGGGGACGAGCAGTACTTC.

The rearrangement uses TRBV4-2 and TRBJ2-1; weak D call: TRBD2 (7 bases). CDR3 length equals 17 residues. Per the germline V gene, CDR1 is LGHNA and CDR2 is YNFKEQ. V was pared by 1 base and J by 6 bases, with 19 bases between. CDR3 loop: CASSQVSRGARGNEQFF. The CDR3 DNA follows: TGTGCCAGCAGCCAAGTGAGTCGGGGGGCACGGGGCAATGAGCAGTTCTTC.

CDR3 region: CASSLGPGGTYNEQFF. Here the CDR3 DNA reads TGTGCCAGCAGCTTAGGGCCGGGGGGGACCTACAATGAGCAGTTCTTC. The genes are TRBV7-2 and TRBJ2-1, with 8 bases lining up with TRBD2. Germline trimming cut 1 base from V and 2 bases from J; bases unmatched to any gene: 4. Germline assignment: CDR1 SGHTA and CDR2 FQGNSA. CDR3 size: 16 residues.

In its sample, this clone was seen a few times. The sample has other DNA sequences that encode this CDR3 too. This chain connects TRBV7-9 to TRBJ1-1; no firm D call. This CDR3 has 13 residues. The germline V and J ends were trimmed by 5 bases and 2 bases, with 9 bases remaining between them. CDR1 and CDR2 from the germline V gene are SEHNR and FQNEAQ (reference sequence). As DNA, the CDR3 is TGTGCCAGCAGCCTCACAGCTAACACTGAAGCTTTCTTT. Protein sequence: CASSLTANTEAFF. The whole variable domain, filled in from reference TRBV7-9 and TRBJ1-1, reads DTGVSQNPRHKITKRGQNVTFRCDPISEHNRLYWYRQTLGQGPEFLTYFQNEAQLEKSRLLSDRFSAERPKGSFSTLEIQRTEQGDSAMYLCASSLTANTEAFFGQGTRLTVV.

The chain uses TRBV29-1 and TRBJ1-2, with no clear D. The CDR3 runs 15 residues. Germline-derived CDR1 and CDR2 are SQVTM and ANQGSEA. Between the trimmed V and J ends, which lost 8 bases and 1 base, there was a span of 20 bases. The CDR3 DNA sequence: TGCAGCATTGGAGGGAGTGCCTACAATAACTATGGCTACACCTTC. It specifies CSIGGSAYNNYGYTF. The full variable domain, completed using reference TRBV29-1 and TRBJ1-2, is SAVISQKPSRDICQRGTSLTIQCQVDSQVTMMFWYRQQPGQSLTLIATANQGSEATYESGFVIDKFPISRPNLTFSTLTVSNMSPEDSSIYLCSIGGSAYNNYGYTFGSGTRLTVV.

This clone was seen a single time. The chain combines TRBV18 with TRBJ2-7, with a possible D match to TRBD1 (5 bases). Germline V CDR1 and CDR2: KGHSH, LQKENI. V dropped 3 bases and J dropped 7 bases, with 13 bases sitting between them. CDR3 length equals 13 residues. CDR3 DNA: TGTGCCAGCTCACCCGGACGGGCAGGGGAGCAGTACTTC. Translation: CASSPGRAGEQYF.

The chain is built from TRBV19 and TRBJ2-7; 7 bases match TRBD1. CDR3 length equals 15 residues. Germline CDR1 is LNHDA and CDR2 is SQIVND (reference sequence). V gave up 5 bases and J gave up 2 bases; unmatched junction bases: 9. As DNA, the CDR3 is TGTGCCAGTAGTGCCCGGACAGGCCCTACCTACGAGCAGTACTTC. Its protein product is CASSARTGPTYEQYF.

The genes are TRBV19 and TRBJ1-2; no clear D gene. Trimming took off 1 base at V and 0 bases at J, with 6 bases between the two ends. This CDR3 has 14 amino acids. Germline V gene data show CDR1 as LNHDA and CDR2 as SQIVND (reference sequence). CDR3 amino acids: CASSIVSANYGYTF. The CDR3, as DNA: TGTGCCAGTAGTATAGTTTCAGCTAACTATGGCTACACCTTC. Filled out from reference TRBV19 and TRBJ1-2, the complete variable domain reads DGGITQSPKYLFRKEGQNVTLSCEQNLNHDAMYWYRQDPGQGLRLIYYSQIVNDFQKGDIAEGYSVSREKKESFPLTVTSAQKNPTAFYLCASSIVSANYGYTFGSGTRLTVV.

J is TRBJ2-2 and V is TRBV30; TRBD2 matches at 12 bases. The J segment lost 6 bases and the V segment lost 5 bases, leaving 7 bases of the junction unmatched. The CDR3 totals 15 residues. Germline CDR1 is GTSNPN and CDR2 is SVGIG (reference sequence). The CDR3 here is CAWLSSGRASGELFF. Written as DNA, the CDR3 is TGTGCCTGGCTATCTAGCGGGAGGGCCTCCGGGGAGCTGTTTTTT. Full variable domain (rest looked up from reference TRBV30 and TRBJ2-2): SQTIHQWPATLVQPVGSPLSLECTVEGTSNPNLYWYRQAAGRGLQLLFYSVGIGQISSEVPQNLSASRPQDRQFILSSKKLLLSDSGFYLCAWLSSGRASGELFFGEGSRLTVL.

This clone was recorded once. The chain is built from TRBV6-1 and TRBJ2-7, with D tentatively TRBD2 (6 bases). V was cut by 7 bases and J by 7 bases, with 17 bases left in between. The CDR3 totals 13 residues. Germline CDR1 reads MNHNS; CDR2 reads SASEGT. CDR3 in DNA: TGTGCCAGCACGGGGACCTTCGGAGGGGAGCAGTACTTC. Its translation: CASTGTFGGEQYF.

The chain links TRBV10-1 to TRBJ2-3; TRBD2 matches at 11 bases. CDR1 is WNHNN and CDR2 is SYGVQD in the germline V gene (reference sequence). The trim removed 4 bases at V and 2 bases at J, leaving 5 bases unmatched. This CDR3 is 16 amino acids long. As DNA, the CDR3 is TGCGCCAGCAGTGGGACTAGCGGGCGAGACACAGATACGCAGTATTTT. Its protein is CASSGTSGRDTDTQYF.